This T cell receptor (beta chain) is drawn from a study of blood T cell repertoires in COVID-19. Data came from immunoSEQ multiplex PCR; TCRdb stores just in-frame clones and leaves some out. The sample records around 470,000 clones, about 92% being singletons. The germline CDR1 and CDR2 sequences are MDHEN and SYDVKM. Trimming at V came to 5 bases and at J to 8 bases, leaving 4 bases not matched to a gene. The CDR3 spans 13 residues. This clone was counted only a few times. The sequenced sample consisted of PBMCs or T cells enriched from blood (not recorded which). The chain carries TRBV28 and TRBJ2-1, with 9 positions matching TRBD1. The sequence was obtained from a man in his late teens or twenties who had recovered from COVID-19. The CDR3 spells CASSPGQGYEQFF. CDR3 coding DNA: TGTGCCAGCAGTCCCGGACAGGGGTATGAGCAGTTCTTC.